This T cell receptor beta chain was sequenced during a study of cytomegalovirus exposure and HLA in healthy donors. CDR1 and CDR2 (germline): MNHNY, SVGAGI (reference sequence). This CDR3 has 15 residues. Trimming removed 1 base at V and 9 bases at J, with 16 bases between. Broader study findings: In a later analysis, compared with equally common non-associated chains, HLA-associated beta chains were more expanded. According to the study, roughly 160 TCR beta chains were cytomegalovirus-associated.

About this clone itself: What it binds is not known.

It was with 60 Vbeta and 13 Jbeta primers that the PCR ran. Only in-frame clones appear in the TCRdb table, and some are missing; sequencing was by immunoSEQ multiplex PCR. The table includes fewer than 150,000 clones, around 75% detected once. The chain combines TRBV6-6 with TRBJ1-5; unclear D gene. Specimen: PBMCs. This receptor was obtained from a young man in good health and CMV-seronegative. The CDR3 region has the DNA TGTGCCAGCAGTTACTATCTCGGAAGCGGATGGCCCCAGCATTTT. This translates into CASSYYLGSGWPQHF.